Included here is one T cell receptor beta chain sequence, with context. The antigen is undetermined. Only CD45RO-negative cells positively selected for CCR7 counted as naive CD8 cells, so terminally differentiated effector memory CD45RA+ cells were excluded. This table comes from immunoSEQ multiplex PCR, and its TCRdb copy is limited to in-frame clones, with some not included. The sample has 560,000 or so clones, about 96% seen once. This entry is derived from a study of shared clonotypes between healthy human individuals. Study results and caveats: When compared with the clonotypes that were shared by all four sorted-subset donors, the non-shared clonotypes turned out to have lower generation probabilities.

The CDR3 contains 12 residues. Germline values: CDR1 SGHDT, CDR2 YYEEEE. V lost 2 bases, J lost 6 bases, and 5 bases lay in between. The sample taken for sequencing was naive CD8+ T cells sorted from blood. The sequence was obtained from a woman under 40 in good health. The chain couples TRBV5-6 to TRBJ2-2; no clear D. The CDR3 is CASSFNAGELFF. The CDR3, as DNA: TGTGCCAGCAGCTTCAACGCCGGGGAGCTGTTTTTT.